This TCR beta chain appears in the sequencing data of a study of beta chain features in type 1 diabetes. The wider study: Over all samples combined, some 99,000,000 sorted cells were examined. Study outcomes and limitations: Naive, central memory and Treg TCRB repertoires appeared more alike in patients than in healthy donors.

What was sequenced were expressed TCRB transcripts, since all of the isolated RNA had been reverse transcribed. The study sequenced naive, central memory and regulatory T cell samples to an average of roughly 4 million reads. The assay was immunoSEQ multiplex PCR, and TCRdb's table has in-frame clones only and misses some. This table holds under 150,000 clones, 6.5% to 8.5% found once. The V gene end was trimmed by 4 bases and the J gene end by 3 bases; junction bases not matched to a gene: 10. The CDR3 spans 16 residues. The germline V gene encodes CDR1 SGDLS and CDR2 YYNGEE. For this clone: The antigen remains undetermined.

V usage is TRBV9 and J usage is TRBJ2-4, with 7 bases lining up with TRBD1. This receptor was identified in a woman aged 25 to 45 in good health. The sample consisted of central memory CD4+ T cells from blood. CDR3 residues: CASSPQGLGDKNIQYF. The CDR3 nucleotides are TGTGCCAGCAGCCCACAGGGGTTAGGAGACAAAAACATTCAGTACTTC.